This TCR beta chain was captured in a study of T cell repertoires in cytomegalovirus infection (dated by TCRdb to about 2019). Study-level background: Because public TCR beta signatures pointed to carriage of CMV infection together with the matching HLA type, the HLA type of each donor mattered for the analysis.

Reading the germline V gene gives CDR1 ENHRY and CDR2 SYGVKD. V gives up 4 bases and J gives up 4 bases, and the segment between their germline ends measures 10 bases. The CDR3, cysteine through phenylalanine, is 13 amino acids long. Only the CDR3 part of the read is kept: 39 bases, read in frame from the first base. Results and caveats for the whole study, not just this receptor: In both this cohort and an independent cohort of a few hundred donors, the cumulative frequency of public TCR beta family members distinguished carriers of CMV infection plus the relevant HLA type. The ex vivo response was dominated by HLA-C-restricted CMV-specific TCR beta clonotypes, and the single most frequent clonotype in two of eight donors was supplied by these HLA-C-restricted clonotypes.

This clonotype was observed a handful of times. The antigen it recognizes is unknown. No much larger clonotype is one base removed from it; base qualities were not supplied. The listed sequencing device is Illumina HiSeq 1500. TCRdb trimmed the raw reads at Q25, called clones with MiXCR and kept productive beta chains. Every entry covers one CDR3 protein and lists the most common genes and DNA from its rows. The sample table holds roughly 600,000 distinct CDR3 sequences, of which around 24% were seen once. Roughly 8% of the sample goes to the ten largest clones. Sequencing was carried out using CD8+ T cells from PBMCs. The sequence is built from TRBV10-3 and TRBJ1-1; the D gene cannot be resolved reliably. This receptor was taken from a human donor in good health (CMV status not recorded). Some clones in this sample may be carry-over from other donors' samples. At the DNA level, the sequence is TGTGCCATCAGTGGTGGTGGAGCCACTGAAGCTTTCTTT. Translated, this gives CAISGGGATEAFF.